This TCR beta chain derives from a study of T cell clonotyping in hematopoietic cell transplantation. Using immunoSEQ multiplex PCR, the repertoire was profiled, and TCRdb retains in-frame clones only, with some absent. In the table there are more than 15,000 clones, approximately 85% of which are singletons. Trimming took off 8 bases at V and 4 bases at J, with 11 bases between the two ends. Germline values: CDR1 MDHEN, CDR2 SYDVKM. There are 13 residues in the CDR3. General study findings and limits: Few recipient clonotypes overlapped donors; over 97% were de novo at given depth.

With respect to this clone: What it recognizes is unknown.

The receptor comes from a woman in her forties in good health. Some clones in this sample may be carry-over from other donors' samples. Material for sequencing was peripheral blood mononuclear cells. The gene calls are TRBV28 and TRBJ2-2, with D unclear. The CDR3 sequence: CASPKRITGELFF. CDR3 bases: TGTGCCAGCCCAAAAAGGATCACCGGGGAGCTGTTTTTT.